These 10 T cell receptor beta chains were all obtained from the same sample, sequenced in a study of T cells in localized non-small cell lung cancer. Assay used: immunoSEQ multiplex PCR; TCRdb lists only in-frame clones, some missing. The data hold more than 9,000 clones, with 70% to 75% observed a single time. The input for sequencing was peripheral blood, taken before any cancer treatment. The receptor source for this set is a male donor at least 60 years old with stage I lung adenocarcinoma.

The chain carries TRBV10-3 and TRBJ2-2; 8 bases are shared with TRBD1. The length of the CDR3 is 16 residues. The germline V gene encodes CDR1 ENHRY and CDR2 SYGVKD. J was trimmed by 6 bases and V by 0 bases; bases with no gene match: 6. The CDR3, as DNA: TGTGCCATCAGTGAGTCCACAGGGGGTTCGTCCGGGGAGCTGTTTTTT. Encoded protein: CAISESTGGSSGELFF.

V usage is TRBV15 and J usage is TRBJ2-3, with a possible D match to TRBD2 (7 bases). Germline lookup yields CDR1 LNHNV and CDR2 YYDKDF (reference sequence). Trimming removed 1 base from V and 5 bases from J, with 19 bases in between. The CDR3 spans 17 residues. As DNA, the CDR3 is TGTGCCACCAGCAGAGTAGGGGGGGCGATCTCTCAAGATACGCAGTATTTT. Translating gives CATSRVGGAISQDTQYF.

The chain links TRBV28 to TRBJ2-1, with D tentatively TRBD1 (6 bases). Germline V gene sequence: CDR1 MDHEN, CDR2 SYDVKM. CDR3 length: 15 residues. The germline V and J ends were trimmed by 7 bases and 4 bases, with 17 bases remaining between them. The CDR3 region is CASIPSEGTYNEQFF. The CDR3 DNA sequence: TGTGCCAGCATCCCATCCGAGGGGACATACAATGAGCAGTTCTTC.

The chain uses TRBV11-2 and TRBJ2-7; 7 nucleotides agree with TRBD1. The germline V gene encodes CDR1 SGHAT and CDR2 FQNNGV. The CDR3 runs 15 residues. V dropped 6 bases and J dropped 0; count of bases not matched to a gene: 8. In DNA form, the CDR3 reads TGTGCCAGCAGTTCCGACAGGGAGAGCTCCTACGAGCAGTACTTC. This codes for CASSSDRESSYEQYF.

The chain has TRBV4-1 and TRBJ1-3; D is uncertain. Trimming cost V 1 base and J 0 bases, with 10 bases left between them. The V gene's germline CDR1 is MGHRA and CDR2 YSYEKL. This CDR3 has 16 residues. CDR3 sequence reads: CASSQAGTISGNTIYF. The CDR3 region has the DNA TGCGCCAGCAGCCAAGCGGGAACTATCTCTGGAAACACCATATATTTT.

The J gene is TRBJ2-2, the V gene TRBV7-9; TRBD1 aligns across 8 bases. Trimming removed 5 bases from V and 2 bases from J; junction bases left unmatched: 7. Looked up from germline, CDR1 is SEHNR and CDR2 is FQNEAQ (reference sequence). The CDR3 spans 16 residues. In DNA form, the CDR3 reads TGTGCCAGCAGCACACCAGGGGGCCGAAACACCGGGGAGCTGTTTTTT. This gives the protein CASSTPGGRNTGELFF.

The chain recombines TRBV19 with TRBJ1-6; 8 bases agree with TRBD1. Germline assignment: CDR1 LNHDA and CDR2 SQIVND (reference sequence). V shed 6 bases and J 4 bases; nucleotides not matched to a gene: 5. There are 15 residues in the CDR3. CDR3 region: CASRATGVYNSPLHF. For the CDR3, the DNA is TGTGCCAGTAGAGCGACAGGGGTTTATAATTCACCCCTCCACTTT. Complete variable domain (other parts from reference TRBV19 and TRBJ1-6): DGGITQSPKYLFRKEGQNVTLSCEQNLNHDAMYWYRQDPGQGLRLIYYSQIVNDFQKGDIAEGYSVSREKKESFPLTVTSAQKNPTAFYLCASRATGVYNSPLHFGNGTRLTVT.

J is TRBJ2-5 and V is TRBV9; possibly TRBD1 for D (5 bases). Germline lookup yields CDR1 SGDLS and CDR2 YYNGEE. The CDR3 covers 13 residues. Trimming pared 0 bases from V and 3 bases from J, leaving 6 bases between. CDR3 bases: TGTGCCAGCAGCGTAGGACAGAAAGAGACCCAGTACTTC. Translated: CASSVGQKETQYF.

This clone was recorded a few times. The chain couples TRBV15 to TRBJ1-6; D gene unclear. This CDR3 has 14 amino acids. Germline-derived CDR1 and CDR2 are LNHNV and YYDKDF (reference sequence). The V gene lost 0 bases and the J gene lost 7 bases, with 7 bases spanning the gap. CDR3 sequence reads: CATSREGRNSPLHF. The CDR3 DNA is TGTGCCACCAGCAGAGAAGGACGGAATTCACCCCTCCACTTT.

In its sample, this clone was seen once. This CDR3 reads CASSVVGGSGNTIYF. The CDR3 DNA sequence: TGTGCCAGCAGCGTAGTAGGAGGGTCTGGAAACACCATATATTTT. This chain joins TRBV9 and TRBJ1-3; the D is unclear. Looked up from germline, CDR1 is SGDLS and CDR2 is YYNGEE. This CDR3 region has 15 residues. The germline V and J ends were trimmed by 0 bases and 1 base, with 8 bases remaining between them.